This T cell receptor (beta chain) was observed in a study of Tregs in tolerant kidney transplant recipients. Study overall: CD4+CD25+CD127- cells came from approximately three-day belatacept mixed lymphocyte reactions, some with approximately five-day graft donor restimulation. Antibodies separated recipient from donor cells.

This CDR3 comprises 12 residues. The germline gives CDR1 SGHKS, CDR2 YYEKEE (reference sequence). V lost 2 bases and J 5 bases, leaving 5 bases between the germline ends. Regarding this clone: No antigen is known for it.

Data came from immunoSEQ multiplex PCR; TCRdb stores just in-frame clones and leaves some out. The data show about 44,000 clones, with around 95% seen just once and 0.37% held by the top ten. Regarding the study as a whole: The most relevant donor-specific Treg TCRbeta repertoire apparently came from expansion with activated donor B cells. The small number of patients limits these findings pending further validation.

Source material: Tregs from blood cultured with allogeneic cells. The rearrangement uses TRBV5-5 and TRBJ1-5; D ambiguous. The receptor was derived from a human donor in good health. The chain's CDR3 is CASSFMDQPQHF. The CDR3, as DNA: TGTGCCAGCAGCTTTATGGATCAGCCCCAGCATTTT.